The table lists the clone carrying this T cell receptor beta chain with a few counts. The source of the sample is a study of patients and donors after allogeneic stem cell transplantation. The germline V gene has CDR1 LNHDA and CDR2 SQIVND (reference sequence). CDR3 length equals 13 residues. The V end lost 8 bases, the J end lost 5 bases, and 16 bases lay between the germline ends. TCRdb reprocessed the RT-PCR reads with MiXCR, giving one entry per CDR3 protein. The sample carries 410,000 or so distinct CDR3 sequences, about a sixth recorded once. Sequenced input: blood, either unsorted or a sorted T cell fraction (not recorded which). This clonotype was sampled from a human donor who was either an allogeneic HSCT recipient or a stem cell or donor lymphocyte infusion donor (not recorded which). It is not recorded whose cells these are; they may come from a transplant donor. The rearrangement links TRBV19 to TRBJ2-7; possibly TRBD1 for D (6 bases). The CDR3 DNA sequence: TGTGCCAGTTCGAGACAGGCCCCCCACGAGCAGTACTTC. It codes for CASSRQAPHEQYF.